These 14 T cell receptor beta chains originate from one sample sequenced in a study of identical twins (dated by TCRdb to about 2016). Libraries were made using 5' RACE. The sequencer listed for this sample is Illumina HiSeq 2000. Using fastp at Q25 and MiXCR, TCRdb reprocessed the public reads and kept productive beta chains. Duplicate CDR3 protein sequences are folded into a single record with the most common DNA and genes. In this sample the table shows under 900,000 distinct CDR3 sequences, 18% of which occur a single time. Together, the top ten hold under 15% of the sample. These sequences were also reported in another study, on T cells expressing NK-cell markers.

The sample taken for sequencing was PBMCs. These receptors all stem from a young woman in good health.

This clonotype occurred a few times. The CDR3 coding sequence is TGTGCCAGCAGCGTAAGCACCCAGGCGGACACTGAAGCTTTCTTT. Protein: CASSVSTQADTEAFF. The V and J genes are TRBV9 and TRBJ1-1; D unclear. Looked up from germline, CDR1 is SGDLS and CDR2 is YYNGEE. Trimming left V 1 base short and J 3 bases short, with 13 bases between. The length of the CDR3 is 15 residues.

This chain links TRBV29-1 with TRBJ1-1; 10 nucleotides agree with TRBD1. The germline V gene encodes CDR1 SQVTM and CDR2 ANQGSEA. The V and J ends lost 7 bases and 3 bases, in that order; junction bases with no gene match: 5. The CDR3 runs 13 residues. The CDR3 here is CSASGTGDTEAFF. CDR3 nucleotides: TGCAGCGCCTCCGGGACAGGGGACACTGAAGCTTTCTTT.

This clonotype was detected only a few times. The chain recombines TRBV9 with TRBJ2-3; D unresolved. The CDR3 loop spans 16 amino acids. Germline CDR1 SGDLS, CDR2 YYNGEE. Trimming shortened V by 3 bases and J by 2 bases, and 16 bases separated the two germline ends. This chain's CDR3 is CASSARTGPDTDTQYF. Here the CDR3 DNA reads TGTGCCAGCAGCGCCCGAACCGGACCCGACACAGATACGCAGTATTTT.

This clonotype appeared a few times. The chain has TRBV10-3 and TRBJ1-4; D might be TRBD1 (5 bases). Germline-derived CDR1 and CDR2 are ENHRY and SYGVKD. This CDR3 contains 12 residues. The V end lost 11 bases, the J end lost 5 bases, and 12 bases lay between the germline ends. The CDR3 DNA reads as TGTGCCGTGGGACCGCCGAATGAAAAACTGTTTTTT. This gives the protein CAVGPPNEKLFF.

This chain connects TRBV12-3 or TRBV12-4 to TRBJ2-5; the D call may be TRBD1 or TRBD2 (7 bases each). The V gene lost 2 bases and the J gene lost 1 base, with 17 bases spanning the gap. CDR3 length equals 17 residues. In DNA form, the CDR3 reads TGTGCCAGCAGTTTATTCCAGGGGGGGTCCATCCAAGAGACCCAGTACTTC. Translating gives CASSLFQGGSIQETQYF.

The V and J genes are TRBV20-1 and TRBJ1-3, with 7 positions matching TRBD1. The V segment lost 2 bases and the J segment 6 bases; nucleotides outside the gene matches: 4. The CDR3 has 13 amino acids. In germline, CDR1 is DFQATT, CDR2 SNEGSKA (reference sequence). CDR3 sequence (DNA): TGCAGTGCTAGACAGGGACAGATAAACACCATATATTTT. Translating it yields CSARQGQINTIYF.

The table lists this clonotype with many counts. The gene calls are TRBV10-3 and TRBJ1-5; D might be TRBD1 (6 bases). The CDR3 is made up of 17 amino acids. Trimming stripped 2 bases from V and 2 bases from J, with 16 bases between. Germline loops: CDR1 ENHRY, CDR2 SYGVKD. The CDR3 DNA follows: TGTGCCATCAGTGAGAACAGAGGACAGCCAGGCAATCAGCCCCAGCATTTT. Translating gives CAISENRGQPGNQPQHF.

This clonotype was observed a handful of times. The J gene is TRBJ2-1, the V gene TRBV20-1; 9 bases map to TRBD2. CDR1 is DFQATT and CDR2 is SNEGSKA in the germline V gene (reference sequence). The CDR3 runs 15 residues. The junction had 14 bases not matched to a gene; V was cut back by 5 bases and J by 9 bases. CDR3 protein: CSASPDVAGGIEQFF. CDR3 sequence (DNA): TGCAGTGCTTCTCCCGACGTGGCGGGGGGGATTGAGCAGTTCTTC.

This sequence joins TRBV7-9 and TRBJ2-1; unclear D gene. This CDR3 has 14 residues. Germline V gene data show CDR1 as SEHNR and CDR2 as FQNEAQ (reference sequence). V gave up 5 bases and J gave up 0 bases, with 8 bases separating them. The CDR3: CASSPEVSYNEQFF. CDR3 DNA: TGTGCCAGCAGCCCAGAAGTCTCCTACAATGAGCAGTTCTTC.

The V call is TRBV4-2, the J call TRBJ2-7, with TRBD2 matching 8 bases. The CDR3 loop spans 15 amino acids. The J segment lost 1 base and the V segment lost 1 base, leaving 3 bases of the junction unmatched. Germline V CDR1 and CDR2: LGHNA, YNFKEQ. The CDR3 protein is CASSQGRGVSYEQYF. CDR3 DNA: TGTGCCAGCAGCCAAGGGCGGGGGGTATCCTACGAGCAGTACTTC.

The chain joins TRBV6-1 to TRBJ2-1, with 13 bases fitting TRBD2. The J segment lost 9 bases and the V segment lost 6 bases, leaving 14 bases of the junction unmatched. Germline CDR1 MNHNS, CDR2 SASEGT. The CDR3 has 17 amino acids. CDR3 protein: CASSPHRTSGRLGEQFF. CDR3 nucleotides: TGTGCCAGCAGCCCTCACCGGACTAGCGGGAGATTAGGTGAGCAGTTCTTC.

A few counts support this clonotype. The CDR3 is CASSPGGGSYGYTF. The CDR3 DNA follows: TGTGCCAGCAGCCCCGGAGGGGGATCCTATGGCTACACCTTC. The chain recombines TRBV7-3 with TRBJ1-2; a weak D match, TRBD1 (6 bases). This CDR3 is 14 amino acids long. Germline loops: CDR1 SGHTA, CDR2 FQGTGA. Deletions cut 5 bases from V and 4 bases from J, with 14 bases between.

A few counts support this clonotype. The J gene is TRBJ2-1, the V gene TRBV4-3; TRBD1 matches 7 bases. Germline lookup yields CDR1 LGHNA and CDR2 YSLEER. The ends lost 3 bases at V and 9 bases at J; junction bases unmatched: 8. The CDR3 is made up of 14 amino acids. CDR3 region: CASSQEGTVAEQFF. In nucleotides, the CDR3 is TGCGCCAGCAGCCAGGAAGGGACAGTGGCTGAGCAGTTCTTC.

This clonotype was recorded a few times. The chain carries TRBV15 and TRBJ2-1; maybe TRBD1 (6 bases). Germline V CDR1 and CDR2: LNHNV, YYDKDF (reference sequence). The V end lost 7 bases, the J end lost 6 bases, and 10 bases lay between the germline ends. The CDR3 is 12 residues long. CDR3 sequence reads: CATTNRVNEQFF. The DNA for the CDR3 is TGTGCCACCACTAACAGGGTCAATGAGCAGTTCTTC.